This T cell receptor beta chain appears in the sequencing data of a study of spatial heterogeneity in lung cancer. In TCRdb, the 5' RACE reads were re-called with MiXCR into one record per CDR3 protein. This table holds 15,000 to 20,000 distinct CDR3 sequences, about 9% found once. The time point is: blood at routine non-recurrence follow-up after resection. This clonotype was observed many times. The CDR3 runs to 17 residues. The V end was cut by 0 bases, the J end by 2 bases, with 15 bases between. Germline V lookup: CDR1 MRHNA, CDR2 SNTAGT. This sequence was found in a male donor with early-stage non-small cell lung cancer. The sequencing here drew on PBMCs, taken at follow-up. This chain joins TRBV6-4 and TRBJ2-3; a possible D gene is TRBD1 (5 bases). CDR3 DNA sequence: TGTGCCAGCAGTGACTCGGGGCGGAGCAGCCACACAGATACGCAGTATTTT. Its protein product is CASSDSGRSSHTDTQYF.